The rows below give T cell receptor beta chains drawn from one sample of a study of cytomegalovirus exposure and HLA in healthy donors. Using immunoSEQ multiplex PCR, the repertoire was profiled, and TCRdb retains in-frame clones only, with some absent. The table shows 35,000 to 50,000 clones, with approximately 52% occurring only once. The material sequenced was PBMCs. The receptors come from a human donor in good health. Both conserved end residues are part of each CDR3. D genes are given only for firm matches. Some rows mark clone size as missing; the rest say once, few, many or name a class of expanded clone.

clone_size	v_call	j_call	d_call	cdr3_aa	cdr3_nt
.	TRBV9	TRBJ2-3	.	CASSVAITDTQYF	TGTGCCAGCAGCGTAGCTATCACAGATACGCAGTATTTT
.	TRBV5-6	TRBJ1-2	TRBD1	CASSLVDGQELYGYTF	TGTGCCAGCAGCTTGGTTGATGGACAGGAGCTATATGGCTACACCTTC
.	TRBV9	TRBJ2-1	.	CASSVAGIPRVEQFF	TGTGCCAGCAGCGTAGCCGGGATCCCTCGAGTTGAGCAGTTCTTC
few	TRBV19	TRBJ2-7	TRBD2	CASSWLGTSGYEQYF	TGTGCCAGTAGTTGGTTGGGGACTAGCGGCTACGAGCAGTACTTC
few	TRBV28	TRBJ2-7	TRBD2	CASRHTSAGYEQYF	TGTGCCAGCAGGCATACTAGCGCAGGCTACGAGCAGTACTTC
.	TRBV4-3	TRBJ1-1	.	CASSQDHGGMNTEAFF	TGCGCCAGCAGCCAAGATCATGGCGGAATGAACACTGAAGCTTTCTTT
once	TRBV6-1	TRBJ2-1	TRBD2	CASSAGAGGYNEQFF	TGTGCCAGCAGCGCCGGAGCGGGAGGGTATAATGAGCAGTTCTTC
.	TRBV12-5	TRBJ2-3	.	CASGWGDSQSTDTQYF	TGTGCTAGTGGTTGGGGGGACAGCCAAAGCACAGATACGCAGTATTTT
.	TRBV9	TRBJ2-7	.	CASSVGTGTAYEQYF	TGTGCCAGCAGCGTAGGGACCGGGACTGCCTACGAGCAGTACTTC
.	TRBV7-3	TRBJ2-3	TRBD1	CASSSSRDSLGSSTQYF	TGTGCCAGCAGCTCCTCCCGGGACAGTTTGGGATCGTCTACGCAGTATTTT
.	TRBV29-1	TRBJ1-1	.	CSAGQSSDTEAFF	TGCAGCGCCGGACAGAGCTCGGACACTGAAGCTTTCTTT
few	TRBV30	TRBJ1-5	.	CAWSQGSSNQPQHF	TGTGCCTGGAGCCAGGGAAGTAGCAATCAGCCCCAGCATTTT
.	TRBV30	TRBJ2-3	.	CAWNHLGGSTDTQYF	TGTGCCTGGAACCACCTGGGGGGAAGCACAGATACGCAGTATTTT
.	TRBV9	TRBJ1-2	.	CASSPPGGRMYGYTF	TGTGCCAGCAGCCCCCCGGGGGGGCGCATGTATGGCTACACCTTC
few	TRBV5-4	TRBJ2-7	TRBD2	CASSYTGLVRGYEQYF	TGTGCCAGCAGCTACACTGGACTAGTGAGAGGGTACGAGCAGTACTTC
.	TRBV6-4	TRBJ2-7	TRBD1	CASSDSYRGYEQYF	TGTGCCAGCAGTGACTCGTACAGGGGGTACGAGCAGTACTTC
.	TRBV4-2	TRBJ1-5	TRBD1	CASSDPGQGAGQPQHF	TGTGCCAGCAGCGACCCGGGACAGGGGGCGGGTCAGCCCCAGCATTTT